This TCR beta chain was obtained from a study of technical replicates of blood from a few donors. The CDR3 extends over 15 amino acids. With 5 bases clipped from V and 2 bases from J, the junction kept 5 bases outside the gene matches. CDR1 is MDHEN, CDR2 SYDVKM, per germline. Produced via immunoSEQ multiplex PCR; TCRdb's table is partial and in-frame only. This table holds tens of thousands of clones, 88% found once. The V call is TRBV28, the J call TRBJ1-2, with 10 bases aligning to TRBD1. Sequencing input: PBMCs. The receptor was isolated from a human donor in good health. Some clones in this sample may be carry-over from other donors' samples. CDR3 DNA: TGTGCCAGCAGTGTACCGGGACAGGGGAACTATGGCTACACCTTC. Its protein product is CASSVPGQGNYGYTF.